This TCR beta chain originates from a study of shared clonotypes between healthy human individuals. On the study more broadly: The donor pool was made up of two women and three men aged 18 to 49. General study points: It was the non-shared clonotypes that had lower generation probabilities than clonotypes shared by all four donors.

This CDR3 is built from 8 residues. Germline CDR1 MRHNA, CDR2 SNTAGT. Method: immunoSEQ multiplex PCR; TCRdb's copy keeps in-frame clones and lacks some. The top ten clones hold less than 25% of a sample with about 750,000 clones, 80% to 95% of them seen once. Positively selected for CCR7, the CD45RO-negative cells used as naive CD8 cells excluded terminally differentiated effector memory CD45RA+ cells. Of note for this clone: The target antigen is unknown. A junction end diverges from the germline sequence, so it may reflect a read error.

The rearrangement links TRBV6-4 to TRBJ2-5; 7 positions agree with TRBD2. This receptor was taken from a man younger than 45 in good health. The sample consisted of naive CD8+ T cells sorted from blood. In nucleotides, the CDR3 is TGTGCCAGCATGGGGGGGGACTTC. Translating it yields CASMGGDF.